The 12 T cell receptor beta chains given below trace back to one sample, sequenced in a study of T-cell memory formation after mild COVID-19. TCRdb used MiXCR to reprocess the 5' RACE reads, holding one entry per CDR3 protein. This sample has 340,000 or so distinct CDR3 sequences, with 10% to 15% found just once. Sample: PBMCs or a T cell subset sorted from them (not recorded which). The receptors shown here come from a man between 18 and 29 years old who had mild COVID-19 (a few samples of this study predate the infection). Cell type and time point are not known.

This clonotype came up a few times. This chain connects TRBV9 to TRBJ1-1, with D tentatively TRBD1 (5 bases). Germline loops: CDR1 SGDLS, CDR2 YYNGEE. The CDR3 loop spans 14 amino acids. Trimming pared 0 bases from V and 5 bases from J, leaving 11 bases between. DNA of the CDR3: TGTGCCAGCAGCGTAGGCTCAGGGTGGACTGAAGCTTTCTTT. Protein product: CASSVGSGWTEAFF.

This clonotype has a handful of counts. CDR3 in amino acids: CASSPTSSYEQYV. DNA for the CDR3: TGTGCCAGCTCACCAACTTCGAGTTACGAGCAGTACGTC. This chain links TRBV18 with TRBJ2-7; D is unclear. Germline V CDR1 and CDR2: KGHSH, LQKENI. The CDR3 runs 13 residues. The ends were cut back, 2 bases at V and 4 bases at J, with 9 bases in the middle.

This clonotype was detected a few times. V usage is TRBV27 and J usage is TRBJ1-6; tentative D call: TRBD1 (5 bases). V gave up 6 bases and J gave up 7 bases, with 10 bases separating them. Germline V gene lookup returns CDR1 MNHEY and CDR2 SMNVEV (reference sequence). The CDR3 runs to 13 residues. The CDR3 DNA sequence: TGTGCCAGCAGACCCCGACAGAATTCACCCCTCCACTTT. Protein sequence: CASRPRQNSPLHF.

This clonotype was seen only a few times. The chain joins TRBV9 to TRBJ2-5; the match to TRBD2 covers 11 bases. Germline CDR1 SGDLS, CDR2 YYNGEE. The CDR3 is 14 amino acids. The ends lost 4 bases at V and 4 bases at J; junction bases unmatched: 3. CDR3 nucleotide sequence: TGTGCCAGCAGCATCACTAGCGGGGGAGAGACCCAGTACTTC. Translation gives CASSITSGGETQYF.

This chain connects TRBV7-2 to TRBJ2-5; 8 bases are shared with TRBD2. The V gene end was trimmed by 7 bases and the J gene end by 5 bases; junction bases not matched to a gene: 21. Germline-derived CDR1 and CDR2 are SGHTA and FQGNSA. CDR3 length: 18 amino acids. Written as DNA, the CDR3 is TGTGCCAGCAACAACGTAGGGCGGGGGGAAGCCATGTGGGAGACCCAGTACTTC. Amino acids: CASNNVGRGEAMWETQYF.

The V call is TRBV7-8, the J call TRBJ1-1; tentative D call: TRBD1 (5 bases). The germline V gene encodes CDR1 SGHVS and CDR2 FQNEAQ. The CDR3 has 19 amino acids. V was trimmed by 2 bases and J by 3 bases, leaving 25 bases between them. Written as DNA, the CDR3 is TGTGCCAGCAGCTTAAACCGGCAAGCTCTGGGGGAAAGGGACACTGAAGCTTTCTTT. Protein: CASSLNRQALGERDTEAFF.

The rearrangement uses TRBV12-3 or TRBV12-4 and TRBJ1-5; D not resolved. The CDR3 totals 12 residues. The ends were cut back, 8 bases at V and 0 bases at J, with 5 bases in the middle. CDR3 loop: CASADSNQPQHF. The CDR3 region has the DNA TGTGCCAGCGCTGATAGCAATCAGCCCCAGCATTTT.

The sample holds a few counts of this clonotype. V and J are TRBV7-3 and TRBJ1-1; 8 bases are shared with TRBD1. V gave up 2 bases and J gave up 3 bases; unmatched junction bases: 11. The CDR3 covers 17 residues. Looked up from germline, CDR1 is SGHTA and CDR2 is FQGTGA. The CDR3 nucleotides are TGTGCCAGCAGCTTAGAGGGGGGGGACAGGATACACACTGAAGCTTTCTTT. Its protein is CASSLEGGDRIHTEAFF.

There are a few counts of this clonotype. The J gene is TRBJ2-7, the V gene TRBV6-5; D remains unclear. Germline V gene sequence: CDR1 MNHEY, CDR2 SVGAGI. The V and J ends lost 7 bases and 7 bases respectively, with 14 bases between them. This CDR3 region has 12 residues. CDR3 residues: CASTRRPGEQYF. The CDR3 DNA reads as TGTGCCAGCACCCGCAGACCTGGGGAGCAGTACTTC.

This clonotype was found a few times. The chain links TRBV24-1 to TRBJ2-5, with unresolved D. Germline lookup yields CDR1 KGHDR and CDR2 SFDVKD. Trimming removed 3 bases from V and 5 bases from J, with 9 bases in between. The CDR3 length is 13 residues. CDR3 sequence reads: CATSDVGEETQYF. CDR3 nucleotide sequence: TGTGCCACCAGTGATGTAGGTGAGGAGACCCAGTACTTC.

This rearrangement joins TRBV27 to TRBJ1-2; no clear D. Trimming took 3 bases from V and 6 from J, leaving 11 bases between them. CDR1 and CDR2 (germline): MNHEY, SMNVEV (reference sequence). There are 13 residues in the CDR3. CDR3 residues: CASSFRHYHGYTF. CDR3 nucleotides: TGTGCCAGCAGTTTTCGACATTATCATGGCTACACCTTC.

In its sample, this clonotype was seen many times. This chain uses TRBV7-3 with TRBJ2-3, with 8 nucleotides matching TRBD2. The germline CDR1 and CDR2 sequences are SGHTA and FQGTGA. V shed 5 bases and J 3 bases; nucleotides not matched to a gene: 10. CDR3 length: 16 residues. The CDR3 sequence is CASSLGTRGQTDTQYF. The DNA for the CDR3 is TGTGCCAGCAGCCTAGGGACTAGAGGGCAAACAGATACGCAGTATTTT.